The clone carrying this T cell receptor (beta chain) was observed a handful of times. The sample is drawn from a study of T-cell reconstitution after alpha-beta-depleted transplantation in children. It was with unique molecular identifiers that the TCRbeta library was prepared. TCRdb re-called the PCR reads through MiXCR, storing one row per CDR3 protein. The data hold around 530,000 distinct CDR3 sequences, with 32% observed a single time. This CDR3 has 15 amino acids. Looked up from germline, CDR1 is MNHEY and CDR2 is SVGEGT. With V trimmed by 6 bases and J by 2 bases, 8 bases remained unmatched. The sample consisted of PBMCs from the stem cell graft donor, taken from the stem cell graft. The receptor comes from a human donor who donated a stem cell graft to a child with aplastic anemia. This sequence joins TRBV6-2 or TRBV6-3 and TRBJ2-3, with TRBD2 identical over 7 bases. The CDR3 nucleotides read TGTGCCAGCAGATCAGGAAGCGGGGCCACAGATACGCAGTATTTT. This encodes CASRSGSGATDTQYF.